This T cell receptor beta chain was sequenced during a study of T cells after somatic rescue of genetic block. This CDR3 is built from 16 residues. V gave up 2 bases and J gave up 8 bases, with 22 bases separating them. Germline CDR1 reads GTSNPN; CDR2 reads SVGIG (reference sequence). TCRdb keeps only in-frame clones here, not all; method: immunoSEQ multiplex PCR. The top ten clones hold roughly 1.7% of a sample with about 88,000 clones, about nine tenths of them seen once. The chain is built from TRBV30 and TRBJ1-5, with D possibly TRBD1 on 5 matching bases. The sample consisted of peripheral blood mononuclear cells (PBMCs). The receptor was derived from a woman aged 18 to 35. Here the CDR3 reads CAWSPPGPSIGKPQHF. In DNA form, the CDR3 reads TGTGCCTGGAGTCCTCCGGGACCCTCAATAGGGAAGCCCCAGCATTTT.